Included here is one T cell receptor (beta chain) sequence, with context. No antigen is known for it. There were TCR beta CDR3 regions amplified from RNA transcripts. When the TCR CDR3 underwent first-round RT-PCR, the HTBI primer set was used. One entry per CDR3 protein results from TCRdb running MiXCR on the multiplex PCR reads. The data hold about 420,000 distinct CDR3 sequences, with approximately 14% observed a single time. Trimming at V came to 1 base and at J to 7 bases, leaving 10 bases not matched to a gene. The CDR3 is 17 residues long. From germline, CDR1 is SEHNR and CDR2 FQNEAQ (reference sequence). This entry comes from a study of T cells in Graves' hyperthyroidism and ophthalmopathy. Overall study results and limits: Most expanded thyroid clonotypes above 0.001 recurred in blood.

The sequence came from a woman younger than 30 with Graves' hyperthyroidism. The sample taken for sequencing was blood. The rearrangement links TRBV7-9 to TRBJ2-3; 11 nucleotides agree with TRBD2. CDR3 in amino acids: CASSLVLAGVRENTQYF. The CDR3 coding sequence is TGTGCCAGCAGCTTAGTACTAGCGGGGGTAAGAGAGAATACGCAGTATTTT.